The source of this T cell receptor beta chain is a study of blood T cell repertoires in COVID-19. Study in general: The United States, Italy and Spain were the sources of the acute and convalescent COVID-19 samples. Nucleic acid was either cDNA or gDNA, and it came from T cells, B-cell-depleted T cells, or PBMCs.

V was shortened by 3 bases and J by 2 bases, with 18 bases between the two germline ends. The CDR3 spans 17 residues. Germline V CDR1 and CDR2: SSHAT, FNYEAQ (reference sequence). Authors' data handling: Using reference gene primer amplification, nucleated cell counts were estimated. TCRdb's table, derived via immunoSEQ multiplex PCR, lists solely in-frame clones and lacks some. From that table come the V and J calls and clone size; the DNA was used to work out D and trimming. This sample has around 250,000 clones; 70% to 85% occur once, and the top ten carry approximately 1.9%. This receptor was identified in a woman over 75 with acute or convalescent COVID-19. The chain has TRBV7-7 and TRBJ2-3, with a tentative D call TRBD2 (5 bases). Material: peripheral blood. CDR3 DNA: TGTGCCAGCAGCTTTAAGAGGGCAGCAGCCAACACAGATACGCAGTATTTT. This sequence encodes CASSFKRAAANTDTQYF.